This T cell receptor beta chain was found in a study of T cell responses to AZD1222 COVID-19 vaccine. About the research overall: Second-dose groups at about 4 or about 12 weeks were pooled. Study conclusions and caveats: Nearly half of the spike-specific TCRs reportedly recognize variant regions that carry no mutations. The donor group comprised mostly white British people and more females; the analysis possibly underestimated clonal diversity. The breadth and depth of Spike-specific TCRs increased once two AZD1222 doses had been given.

Germline V gene lookup returns CDR1 LNHDA and CDR2 SQIVND (reference sequence). The CDR3 spans 14 residues. The germline V and J ends were trimmed by 3 bases and 4 bases, with 12 bases remaining between them. Profiling relied on immunoSEQ multiplex PCR, and the TCRdb table lists in-frame clones only, not all of them. The profile shows roughly 53,000 clones, 84% of them singletons. About this clone itself: Its target is unknown.

The genes are TRBV19 and TRBJ1-2; no clear D. The sequence came from an adult in good health. The material was peripheral blood, obtained on day 0 of AZD1222 vaccination. The CDR3 DNA reads TGTGCCAGTAGTATTGATAGCTGGAGCTATGGCTACACCTTC. It encodes CASSIDSWSYGYTF.